This note documents a single TCR beta chain sequence. This clone was observed once. Its antigen is currently not known. There are no base qualities to consult, and no much larger clone falls within one base. The sample is drawn from a study of shared clonotypes between healthy human individuals (dated by TCRdb to about 2020). Background for the entire study: The cohort comprised two women and a few men aged 18 to 49 years. For each donor, CD4 naive and CD4 memory were each given three plates, CD8 naive was given two plates, and CD8 memory was given one plate. To estimate repertoire size and how much clonotypes are shared between individuals, the study performed deep sequencing of blood TCR repertoires from a handful of healthy adults. To increase sequencing depth and limit assay-specific biases, different laboratories used diverse techniques to prepare libraries and sequence TCR repertoires. Between about 0.94 and 10 billion PBMCs per donor were obtained by leukapheresis.

Healthy HIV-negative adults with no recently reported acute infections or vaccinations were included as donors. Every donor was a Caucasian adult living in Nashville, Tennessee, USA. CD4+ T cells were enriched through magnetic negative selection, after which naive cells were positively selected on CD45RA and the remaining negative fraction served as the memory subset. Blood was collected by leukapheresis, and PBMCs were isolated by Ficoll-Histopaque density gradient centrifugation and then cryopreserved in liquid nitrogen vapor phase. Analytical flow cytometry was used to check the purity and quantity of every magnetically sorted T cell population. Each sorted fraction had its genomic DNA isolated and then quantified by UV absorbance on a Nanodrop 2000c. CDR1 and CDR2, per the germline V gene (reference sequence), are GTSNPN and SVGIG. Trimming takes 3 bases off V and 0 bases off J; junction bases not matched to a gene: 12. The CDR3 numbers 17 residues from cysteine through phenylalanine. Only CDR3 DNA is held: 51 bases, read in frame from base 1.

General findings and caveats noted by the study authors: Because the study included a small number of donors, the genetic and exposure-history diversity represented was limited. Naive subsets generally had larger estimated clonotype richness than memory subsets. Sampling was limited to blood, and TCR repertoires in tissue likely differ from TCR repertoires in blood. Pairwise subsampling led to the expectation that sequencing depth would affect the degree of clonotype sharing among donors. Rarefaction of sorted-subset datasets indicated incomplete sequencing despite the large sequencing depth. Compared with non-shared clonotypes, the clonotypes found in all four sorted-subset donors had higher generation probabilities. Across four donors, 4.5% to 6.5% of naive CD4, over 3% of naive CD8, 2.3% of memory CD4, and about 0.4% of memory CD8 clonotypes were shared.

Using the deep immunoSEQ assay, multiplex PCR amplified TCR CDR3 regions from genomic DNA. Genomic DNA extracted from each cell subset was distributed evenly over all wells of several immunoSEQ 96-well plates, and each plate served as one replicate. Each replicate PCR for sorted subsets received around 200 ng genomic DNA, equal to around 32,000 T cell genomes. Purified libraries were measured with a Qubit 3.0 fluorometer, size-checked on a Bioanalyzer 2100, and measured again with the KAPA Library Quantification kit. Every immunoSEQ 96-well plate was sequenced on a separate single-read 150-cycle Illumina NextSeq 550 flow cell. In the source study's methods: Because only junctional sequences without quality scores were contained in the immunoSEQ output, filtering matching that applied to full-length reads could not be performed. To assign V/J genes and CDR3, sequences were annotated using PyIR, a Python wrapper for IgBLAST v1.9, with IMGT germline references. Reads with weak V/J assignments (E-value above 1e-6), missing CDR3, stop codons, out-of-frame junctions, or ambiguous translated residues were removed. A V3J clonotype was defined by an identical inferred V gene, J gene, and CDR3 amino acid sequence. Percentage overlap between repertoires was calculated by dividing the number of shared unique clonotypes by the size of the smaller repertoire. Richness of each repertoire was evaluated using RTK rarefaction, the Chao1 estimator, and Recon v2.1 estimates of unobserved clonotypes. For all TCRbeta clonotypes obtained by the gDNA method from a few donors, generation probabilities were computed with OLGA. TCRdb obtained this table from immuneACCESS and retained in-frame rearrangements with V and J assigned. These tables miss some clones; where compared with another copy, unresolved V genes account for less than half of the shortfall, and the remainder is unexplained. V, J and clone size are those of that table, while D and trimming were read from the DNA. The sample data list some 2,500,000 clones, and 90% to 95% of these were observed just once. The ten largest clones capture more than 0.35% of the sample.

The source of this sequence is a man aged 18 to 30 in good health. Some clones in this sample may be carry-over from other donors' samples. The sequencing input was naive CD4+ T cells from PBMCs. What the cell subset or site label conveys for this sample: CD45RA+ positively selected. Here the chain combines TRBV30 and TRBJ2-3, and TRBD2 aligns with 7 junction nucleotides. For the CDR3, the sequence is CAWRSWGTGGSTDTQYF. The nucleotide sequence reads TGTGCCTGGAGAAGCTGGGGGACCGGGGGGAGCACAGATACGCAGTATTTT.